This TCR beta chain was identified during a study of CD4+ T cells in melanoma. Trimming left V 3 bases short and J 5 bases short, with 18 bases between. Germline CDR1 reads SGHTS; CDR2 reads YDEGEE. The CDR3 sequence is 15 residues long. Sequencing used immunoSEQ multiplex PCR; TCRdb keeps in-frame clones, though not all of them. The table lists 110,000 to 150,000 clones, 80% to 95% of them singletons, with about 1.5% in the top ten. Concerning this clone: Its cognate antigen is unknown.

Overall study findings and caveats: A reported correlation linked neoantigen-specific CD4+ T cells to CD8+, macrophage and B cell function. In melanoma, neoantigen-specific CD4+ T cells reportedly differed in differentiation state.

The TCR sequence derives from a human donor with melanoma. V usage is TRBV5-8 and J usage is TRBJ2-7, with D maybe TRBD1 (6 bases). Here the CDR3 reads CASSYRRGALDEQYF. Written as DNA, the CDR3 is TGTGCCAGCAGCTATCGCAGGGGCGCCCTCGACGAGCAGTACTTC.